This T cell receptor beta chain was identified during a study of CD8 T cells in ankylosing spondylitis. Broader study findings: It was reported that disease-linked clones were significantly enriched in matched ankylosing spondylitis synovial fluid. One TCR beta motif, made up of about 8 highly homologous variants, appeared characteristic of ankylosing spondylitis blood. Clones linked to disease, bearing a CD8+ phenotype, were relatively rare in peripheral blood. Previous work reported some of these motif variants in the synovial fluid and blood of reactive arthritis.

Germline CDR1 and CDR2: SGHAT and FQNNGV. The V segment lost 5 bases and the J segment 6 bases; nucleotides outside the gene matches: 6. There are 14 residues in the CDR3. Quantitative 5'-RACE with molecular barcodes generated TCR beta libraries. TCRdb recomputed calls from the 5' RACE reads with MiXCR, one row per CDR3 protein. The repertoire has under 450,000 distinct CDR3 sequences, under 20% of them found once; the top ten carry over 0.9%. In its sample, this clonotype was seen many times. Its antigen is not identified. Sequenced input: blood, either unsorted or a sorted T cell fraction (not recorded which). The genes are TRBV11-2 and TRBJ2-5; 10 bases map to TRBD2. This TCR derives from a male donor with ankylosing spondylitis. The CDR3 loop is CASSGGLAEKTQYF. The CDR3 nucleotides read TGTGCCAGCAGCGGCGGACTAGCGGAAAAGACCCAGTACTTC. The variable domain in full, completed from reference TRBV11-2 and TRBJ2-5, reads EAGVAQSPRYKIIEKRQSVAFWCNPISGHATLYWYQQILGQGPKLLIQFQNNGVVDDSQLPKDRFSAERLKGVDSTLKIQPAKLEDSAVYLCASSGGLAEKTQYFGPGTRLLVL.